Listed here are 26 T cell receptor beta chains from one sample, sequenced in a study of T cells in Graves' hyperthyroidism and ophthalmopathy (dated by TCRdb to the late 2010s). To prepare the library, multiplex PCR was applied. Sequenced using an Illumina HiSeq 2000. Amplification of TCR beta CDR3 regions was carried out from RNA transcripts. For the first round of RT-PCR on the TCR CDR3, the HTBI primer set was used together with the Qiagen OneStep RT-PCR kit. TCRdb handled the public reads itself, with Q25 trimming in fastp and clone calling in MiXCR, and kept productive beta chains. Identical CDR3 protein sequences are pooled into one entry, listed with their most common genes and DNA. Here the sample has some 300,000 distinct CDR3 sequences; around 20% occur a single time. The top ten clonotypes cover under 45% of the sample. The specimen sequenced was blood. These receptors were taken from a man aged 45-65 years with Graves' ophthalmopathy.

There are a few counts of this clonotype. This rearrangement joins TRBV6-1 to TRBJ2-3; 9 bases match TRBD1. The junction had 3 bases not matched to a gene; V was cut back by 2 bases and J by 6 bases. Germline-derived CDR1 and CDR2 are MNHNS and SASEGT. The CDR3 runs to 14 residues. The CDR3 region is CASSELTGGDTQYF. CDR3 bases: TGTGCCAGCAGTGAACTGACAGGGGGGGATACGCAGTATTTT.

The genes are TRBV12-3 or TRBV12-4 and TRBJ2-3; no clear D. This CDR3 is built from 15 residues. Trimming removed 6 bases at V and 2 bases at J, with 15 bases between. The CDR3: CASSPGRKYTDTQYF. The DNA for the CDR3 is TGTGCCAGCAGCCCCGGACGGAAGTACACAGATACGCAGTATTTT.

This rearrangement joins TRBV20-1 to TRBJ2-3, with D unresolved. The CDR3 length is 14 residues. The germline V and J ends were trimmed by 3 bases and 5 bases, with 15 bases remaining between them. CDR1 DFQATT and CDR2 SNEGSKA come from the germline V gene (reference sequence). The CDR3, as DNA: TGCAGTGCTAGCGGCCTCCAATTAGGAGATACGCAGTATTTT. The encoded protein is CSASGLQLGDTQYF.

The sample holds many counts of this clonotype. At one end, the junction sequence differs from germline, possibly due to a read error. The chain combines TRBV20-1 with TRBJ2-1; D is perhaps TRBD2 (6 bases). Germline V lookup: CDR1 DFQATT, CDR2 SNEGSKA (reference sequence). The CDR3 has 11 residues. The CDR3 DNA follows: TGCAGTGCCCCGGACTACTATGAGCAGTTCTTC. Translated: CSAPDYYEQFF.

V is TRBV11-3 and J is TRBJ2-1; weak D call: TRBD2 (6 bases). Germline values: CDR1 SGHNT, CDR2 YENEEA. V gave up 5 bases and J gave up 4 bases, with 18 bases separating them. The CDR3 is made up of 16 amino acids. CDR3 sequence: CASSAPGLPGYNEQFF. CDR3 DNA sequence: TGTGCCAGCAGCGCCCCGGGACTCCCAGGGTACAATGAGCAGTTCTTC. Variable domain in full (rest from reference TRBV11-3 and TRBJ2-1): EAGVVQSPRYKIIEKKQPVAFWCNPISGHNTLYWYLQNLGQGPELLIRYENEEAVDDSQLPKDRFSAERLKGVDSTLKIQPAELGDSAVYLCASSAPGLPGYNEQFFGPGTRLTVL.

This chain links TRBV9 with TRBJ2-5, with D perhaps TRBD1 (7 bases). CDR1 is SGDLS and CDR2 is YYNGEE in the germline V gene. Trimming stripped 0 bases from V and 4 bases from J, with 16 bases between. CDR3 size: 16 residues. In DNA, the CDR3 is TGTGCCAGCAGCGTAGCGGGGGCGAACAGGGGAGAGACCCAGTACTTC. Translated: CASSVAGANRGETQYF. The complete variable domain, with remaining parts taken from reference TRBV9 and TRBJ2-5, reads DSGVTQTPKHLITATGQRVTLRCSPRSGDLSVYWYQQSLDQGLQFLIQYYNGEERAKGNILERFSAQQFPDLHSELNLSSLELGDSALYFCASSVAGANRGETQYFGPGTRLLVL.

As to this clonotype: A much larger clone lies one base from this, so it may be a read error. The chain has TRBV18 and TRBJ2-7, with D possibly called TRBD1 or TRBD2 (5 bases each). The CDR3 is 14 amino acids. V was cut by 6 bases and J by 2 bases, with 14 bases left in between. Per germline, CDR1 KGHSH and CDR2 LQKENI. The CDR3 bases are TGTGCCAGCTCCCGAACTGAGGGGCCCTACGAGCAGTACTTC. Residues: CASSRTEGPYEQYF. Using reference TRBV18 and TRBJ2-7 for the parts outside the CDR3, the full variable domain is NAGVMQNPRHLVRRRGQEARLRCSPMKGHSHVYWYRQLPEEGLKFMVYLQKENIIDESGMPKERFSAEFPKEGPSILRIQQVVRGDSAAYFCASSRTEGPYEQYFGPGTRLTVT.

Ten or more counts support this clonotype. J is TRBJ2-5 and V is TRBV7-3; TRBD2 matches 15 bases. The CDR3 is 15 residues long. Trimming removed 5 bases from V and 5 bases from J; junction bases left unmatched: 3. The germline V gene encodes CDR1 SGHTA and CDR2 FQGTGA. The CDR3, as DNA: TGTGCCAGCAGCGCCGGACTAGCGGGAGGGGAGACCCAGTACTTC. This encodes CASSAGLAGGETQYF.

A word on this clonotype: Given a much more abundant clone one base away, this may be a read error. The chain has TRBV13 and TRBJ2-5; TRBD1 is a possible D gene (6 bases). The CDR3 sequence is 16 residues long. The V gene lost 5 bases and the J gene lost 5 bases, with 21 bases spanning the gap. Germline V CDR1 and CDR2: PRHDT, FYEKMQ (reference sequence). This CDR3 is CASSHAADRSLETQYF. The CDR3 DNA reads TGTGCCAGCAGCCACGCAGCCGACAGGTCATTGGAGACCCAGTACTTC.

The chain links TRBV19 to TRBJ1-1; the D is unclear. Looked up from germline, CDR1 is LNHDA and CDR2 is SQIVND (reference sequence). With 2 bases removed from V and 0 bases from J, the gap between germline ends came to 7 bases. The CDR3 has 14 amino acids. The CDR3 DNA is TGTGCCAGTAGTATAAGTTTCCTGAACACTGAAGCTTTCTTT. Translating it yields CASSISFLNTEAFF.

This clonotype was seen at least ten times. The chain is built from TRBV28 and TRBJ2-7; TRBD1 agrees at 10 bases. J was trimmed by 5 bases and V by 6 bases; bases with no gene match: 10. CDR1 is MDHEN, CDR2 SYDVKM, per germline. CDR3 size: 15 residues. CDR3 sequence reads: CASRRAGTGAHEQYF. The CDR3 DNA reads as TGTGCCAGCAGGCGGGCCGGGACAGGGGCCCACGAGCAGTACTTC.

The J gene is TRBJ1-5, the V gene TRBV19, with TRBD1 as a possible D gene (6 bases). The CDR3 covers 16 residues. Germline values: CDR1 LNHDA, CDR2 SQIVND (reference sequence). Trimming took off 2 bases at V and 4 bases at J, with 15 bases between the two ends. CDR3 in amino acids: CASSITGGGRNQPQHF. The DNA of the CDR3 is TGTGCCAGTAGTATAACAGGCGGGGGGCGAAATCAGCCCCAGCATTTT.

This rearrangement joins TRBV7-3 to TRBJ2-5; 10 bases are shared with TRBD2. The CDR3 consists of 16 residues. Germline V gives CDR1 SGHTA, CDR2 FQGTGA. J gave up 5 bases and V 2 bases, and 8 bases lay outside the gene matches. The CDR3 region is CASSLGSSGRGETQYF. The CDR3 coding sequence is TGTGCCAGCAGCTTAGGTTCTAGCGGGAGAGGGGAGACCCAGTACTTC.

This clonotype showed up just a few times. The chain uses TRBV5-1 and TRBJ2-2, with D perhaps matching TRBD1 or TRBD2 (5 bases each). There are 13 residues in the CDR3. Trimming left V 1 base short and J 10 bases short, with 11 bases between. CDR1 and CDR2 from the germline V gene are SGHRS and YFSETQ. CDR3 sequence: CASSLTGAEELFF. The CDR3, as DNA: TGCGCCAGCAGCTTGACCGGGGCGGAGGAGCTGTTTTTT. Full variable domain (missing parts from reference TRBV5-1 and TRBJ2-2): KAGVTQTPRYLIKTRGQQVTLSCSPISGHRSVSWYQQTPGQGLQFLFEYFSETQRNKGNFPGRFSGRQFSNSRSEMNVSTLELGDSALYLCASSLTGAEELFFGEGSRLTVL.

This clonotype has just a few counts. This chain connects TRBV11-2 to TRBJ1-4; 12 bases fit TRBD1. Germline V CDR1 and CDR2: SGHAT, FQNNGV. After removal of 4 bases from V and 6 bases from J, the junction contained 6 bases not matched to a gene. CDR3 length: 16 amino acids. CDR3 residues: CASSYRDRGRDEKLFF. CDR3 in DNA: TGTGCCAGCAGCTACCGGGACAGGGGGCGCGATGAAAAACTGTTTTTT.

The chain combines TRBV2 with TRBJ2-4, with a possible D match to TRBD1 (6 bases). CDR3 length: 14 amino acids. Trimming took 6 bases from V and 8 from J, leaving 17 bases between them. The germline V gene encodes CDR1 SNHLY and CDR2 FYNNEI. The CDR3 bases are TGTGCCAGCAGCCCCAGGGGACCCGAAGACATTCAGTACTTC. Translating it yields CASSPRGPEDIQYF.

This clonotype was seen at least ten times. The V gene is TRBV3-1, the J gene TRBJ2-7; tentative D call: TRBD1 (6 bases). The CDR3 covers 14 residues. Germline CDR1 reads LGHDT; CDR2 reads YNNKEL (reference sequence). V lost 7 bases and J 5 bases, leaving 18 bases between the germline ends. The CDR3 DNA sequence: TGTGCCAGCACCCAGGCGGCAGGGGTTGACGAGCAGTACTTC. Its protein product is CASTQAAGVDEQYF.

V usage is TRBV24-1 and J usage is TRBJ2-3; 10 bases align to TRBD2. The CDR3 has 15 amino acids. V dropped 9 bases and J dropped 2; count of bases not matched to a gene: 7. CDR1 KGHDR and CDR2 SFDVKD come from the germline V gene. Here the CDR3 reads CATGLAEGYTDTQYF. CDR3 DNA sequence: TGTGCCACCGGACTAGCGGAAGGATACACAGATACGCAGTATTTT.

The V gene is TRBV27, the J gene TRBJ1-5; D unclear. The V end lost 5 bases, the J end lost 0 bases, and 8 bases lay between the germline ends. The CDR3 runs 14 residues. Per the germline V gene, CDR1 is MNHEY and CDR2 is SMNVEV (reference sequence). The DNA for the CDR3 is TGTGCCAGCAGTCCTTCATATAGCAATCAGCCCCAGCATTTT. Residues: CASSPSYSNQPQHF.

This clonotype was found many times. The CDR3 spells CASSERTGIHGYTF. The DNA for the CDR3 is TGCGCCAGCAGCGAACGGACAGGGATACATGGCTACACCTTC. V usage is TRBV5-1 and J usage is TRBJ1-2; 8 bases fit TRBD1. The CDR3 contains 14 residues. CDR1 and CDR2 (germline): SGHRS, YFSETQ. Losses at the gene ends were 4 bases for V and 6 bases for J; bases not matched to a gene: 8.

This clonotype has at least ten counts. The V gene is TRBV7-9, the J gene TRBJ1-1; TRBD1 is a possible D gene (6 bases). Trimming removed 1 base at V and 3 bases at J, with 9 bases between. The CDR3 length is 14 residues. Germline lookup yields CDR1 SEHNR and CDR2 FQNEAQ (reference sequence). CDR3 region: CASSLGQGHTEAFF. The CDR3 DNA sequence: TGTGCCAGCAGCTTAGGTCAGGGGCACACTGAAGCTTTCTTT.

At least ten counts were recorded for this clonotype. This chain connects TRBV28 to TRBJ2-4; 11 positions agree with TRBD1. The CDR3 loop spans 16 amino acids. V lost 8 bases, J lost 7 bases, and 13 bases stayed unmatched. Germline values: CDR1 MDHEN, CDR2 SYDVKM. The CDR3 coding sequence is TGTGCCAGCGCGGTTTCGGGACAGGGGGTCGGGAACATTCAGTACTTC. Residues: CASAVSGQGVGNIQYF.

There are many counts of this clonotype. CDR3 sequence (DNA): TGTGCCAGCAGTTCGTTGACAGGGGGCGTCGGGGAGCTGTTTTTT. Its translation: CASSSLTGGVGELFF. The rearrangement uses TRBV12-3 or TRBV12-4 and TRBJ2-2; 10 positions match TRBD1. This CDR3 is built from 15 residues. The V and J ends lost 4 bases and 7 bases, in that order; junction bases with no gene match: 6.

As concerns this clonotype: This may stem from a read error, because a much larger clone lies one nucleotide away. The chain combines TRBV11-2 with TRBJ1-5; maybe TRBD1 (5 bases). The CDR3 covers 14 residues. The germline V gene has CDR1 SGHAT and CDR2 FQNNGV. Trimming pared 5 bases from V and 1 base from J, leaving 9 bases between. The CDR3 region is CASSQRQSNQPQHF. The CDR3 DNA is TGTGCCAGCAGCCAGAGACAGAGCAATCAGCCCCAGCATTTT.

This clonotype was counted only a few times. CDR3 sequence: CASLINSFHEQYF. As DNA, the CDR3 is TGTGCCAGCCTAATAAATTCTTTCCACGAGCAGTACTTC. This chain connects TRBV2 to TRBJ2-7; D gene unclear. There are 13 residues in the CDR3. CDR1 is SNHLY and CDR2 is FYNNEI in the germline V gene. Deletions cut 8 bases from V and 5 bases from J, with 16 bases between.

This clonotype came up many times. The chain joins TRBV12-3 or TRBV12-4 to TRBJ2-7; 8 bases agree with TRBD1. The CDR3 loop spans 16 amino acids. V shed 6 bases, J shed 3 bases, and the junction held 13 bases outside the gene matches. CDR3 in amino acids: CASRPSGDRNRYEQYF. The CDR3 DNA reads TGTGCCAGCAGGCCCTCGGGGGACAGGAACCGCTACGAGCAGTACTTC.